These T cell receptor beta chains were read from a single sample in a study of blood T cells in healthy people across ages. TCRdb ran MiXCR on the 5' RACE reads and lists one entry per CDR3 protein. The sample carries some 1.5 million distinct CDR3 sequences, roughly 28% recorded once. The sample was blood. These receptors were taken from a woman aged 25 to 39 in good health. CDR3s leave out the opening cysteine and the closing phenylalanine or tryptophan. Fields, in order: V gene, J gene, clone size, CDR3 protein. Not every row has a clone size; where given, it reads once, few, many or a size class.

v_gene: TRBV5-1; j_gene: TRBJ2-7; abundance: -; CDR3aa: ASSLARGAVYEQY
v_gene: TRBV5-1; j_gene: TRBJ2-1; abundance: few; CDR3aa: ASSLERGAINEQF
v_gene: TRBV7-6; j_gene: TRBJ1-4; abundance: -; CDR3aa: ASSPQGRGEKLF
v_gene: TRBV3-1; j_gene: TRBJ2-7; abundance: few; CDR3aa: ASSGRDSSYGEQY
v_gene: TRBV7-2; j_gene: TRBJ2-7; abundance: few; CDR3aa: ASSPWTSGVYEQY
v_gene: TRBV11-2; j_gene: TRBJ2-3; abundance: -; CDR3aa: ASSSRTSSDTQY
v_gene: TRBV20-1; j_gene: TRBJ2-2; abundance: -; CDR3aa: SARETSGVSTGELF
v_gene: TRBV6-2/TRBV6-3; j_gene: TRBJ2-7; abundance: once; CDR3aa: ASSYSGTSGRARREQY
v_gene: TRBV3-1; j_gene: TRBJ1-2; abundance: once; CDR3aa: ASSPHEGYDYT
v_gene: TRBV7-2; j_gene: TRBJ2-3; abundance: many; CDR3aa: ASSARPRGISTDTQY
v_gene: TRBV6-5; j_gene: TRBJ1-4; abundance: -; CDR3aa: ASSPTGALNGKRF
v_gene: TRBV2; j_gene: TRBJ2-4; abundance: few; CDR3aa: ASSEGFSNIQY
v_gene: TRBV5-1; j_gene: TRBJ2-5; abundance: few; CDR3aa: ASSGGTSRETQY
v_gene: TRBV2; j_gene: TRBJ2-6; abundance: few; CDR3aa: ASRIGEGPLSGANVLT
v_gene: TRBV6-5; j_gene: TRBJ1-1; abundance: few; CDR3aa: ASSYSYSGDPAF
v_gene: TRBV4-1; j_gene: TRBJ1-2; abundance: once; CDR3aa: ASSQMDRGLGNYGYT
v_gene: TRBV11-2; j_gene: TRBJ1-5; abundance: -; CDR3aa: ASSPGTGLNSNQPQH
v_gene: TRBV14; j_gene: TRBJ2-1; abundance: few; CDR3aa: ASSQVEAEQF
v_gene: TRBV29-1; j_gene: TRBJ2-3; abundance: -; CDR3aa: SVDGTGGTDTQY
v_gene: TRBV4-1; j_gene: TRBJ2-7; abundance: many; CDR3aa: ASSQISDSSNEQY
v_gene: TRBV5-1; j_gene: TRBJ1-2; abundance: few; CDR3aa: ASSLDSGTYGYT
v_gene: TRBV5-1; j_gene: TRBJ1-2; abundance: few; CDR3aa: ASSPGDRGPLPNYGYT
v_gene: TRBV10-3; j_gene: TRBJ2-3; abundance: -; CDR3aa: AVGGLADNTQY
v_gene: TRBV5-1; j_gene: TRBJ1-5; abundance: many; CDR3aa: ASSLAGGQPQH
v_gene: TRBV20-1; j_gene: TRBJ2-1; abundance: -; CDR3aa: SASSGSGEQF
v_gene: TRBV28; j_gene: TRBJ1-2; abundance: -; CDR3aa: ASRTRTTTYGYT
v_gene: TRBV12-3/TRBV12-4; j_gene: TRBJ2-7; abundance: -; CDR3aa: ASRTGDRGYEQY
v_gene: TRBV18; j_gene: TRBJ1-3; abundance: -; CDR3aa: ASSPRHGNTIY
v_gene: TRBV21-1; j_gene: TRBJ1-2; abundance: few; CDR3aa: ASSKATEGYT
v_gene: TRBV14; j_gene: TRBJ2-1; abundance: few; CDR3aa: ASSVTSLEQF
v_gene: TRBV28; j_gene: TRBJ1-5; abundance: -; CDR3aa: ASKQGNQPQH
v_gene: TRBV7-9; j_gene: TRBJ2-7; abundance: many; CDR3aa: ASSLGGFYEQY
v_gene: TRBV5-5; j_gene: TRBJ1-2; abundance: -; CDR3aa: ASSRQQVGYGYT
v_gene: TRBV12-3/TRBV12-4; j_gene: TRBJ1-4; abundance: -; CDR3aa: ASSSLKEKLF
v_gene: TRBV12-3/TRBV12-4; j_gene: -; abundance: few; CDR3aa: ASTPFEGETQY
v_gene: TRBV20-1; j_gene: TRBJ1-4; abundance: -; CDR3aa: SARDLRGAEKLF
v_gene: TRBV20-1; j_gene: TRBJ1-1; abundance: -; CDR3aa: SATRGADTEAF
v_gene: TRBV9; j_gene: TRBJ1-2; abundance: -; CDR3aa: ASSVGGRDGYT
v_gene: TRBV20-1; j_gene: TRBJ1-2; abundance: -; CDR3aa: SAMRAERGTNYGYT
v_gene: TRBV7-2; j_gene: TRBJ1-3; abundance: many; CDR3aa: ASSPSGNTIY
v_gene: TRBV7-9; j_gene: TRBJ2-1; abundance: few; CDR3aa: ASSGGMSSYNEQF
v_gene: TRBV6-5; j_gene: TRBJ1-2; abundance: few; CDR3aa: ATILQGNDDYGYT
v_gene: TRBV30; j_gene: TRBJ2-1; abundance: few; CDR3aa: AWAPGTSYNEQF
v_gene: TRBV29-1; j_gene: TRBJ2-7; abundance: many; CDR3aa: SVRLGTPYEQY
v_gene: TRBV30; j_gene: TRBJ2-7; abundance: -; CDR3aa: AWRSAGSSYEQY
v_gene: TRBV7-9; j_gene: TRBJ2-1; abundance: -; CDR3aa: ASSLRWREERNEQF
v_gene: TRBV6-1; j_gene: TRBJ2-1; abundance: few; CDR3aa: ASSEGQGAGNEQF
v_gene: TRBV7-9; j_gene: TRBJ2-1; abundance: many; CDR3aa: ASSFSGVNEQF
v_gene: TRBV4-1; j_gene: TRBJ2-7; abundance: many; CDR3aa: ASSQQVPLPGGSYEQY
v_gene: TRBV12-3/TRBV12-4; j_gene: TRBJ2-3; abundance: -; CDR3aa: ASSIETRVTADTQY